This T cell receptor (beta chain) stems from a study of shared clonotypes between healthy human individuals. Study-wide results and limits: Relative to clonotypes present in all four donors, those not shared had lower generation probabilities.

Germline V gene sequence: CDR1 MNHNS, CDR2 SASEGT. The CDR3 loop spans 14 amino acids. Trimming at V came to 8 bases and at J to 6 bases, leaving 5 bases not matched to a gene. Remarks on this clone: Its antigen is not known. This CDR3 is also generated by other DNA sequences in the sample.

The study drew all its donors from Caucasian adults living in Nashville, Tennessee. Some clones are missing from TCRdb's copy, which holds only in-frame ones; the method was immunoSEQ multiplex PCR. In the table there are some 2,400,000 clones, 90% to 96% of which are singletons. The chain joins TRBV6-1 to TRBJ2-3, with 13 bases aligning to TRBD2. The sequenced sample consisted of naive CD4+ T cells sorted from blood. The subset denotes: CD45RA+ positively selected. The receptor was derived from a man between 18 and 29 years old in good health. CDR3 region: CASRRLAGGDTQYF. In DNA form, the CDR3 reads TGTGCCAGCCGGAGACTAGCGGGGGGTGATACGCAGTATTTT.